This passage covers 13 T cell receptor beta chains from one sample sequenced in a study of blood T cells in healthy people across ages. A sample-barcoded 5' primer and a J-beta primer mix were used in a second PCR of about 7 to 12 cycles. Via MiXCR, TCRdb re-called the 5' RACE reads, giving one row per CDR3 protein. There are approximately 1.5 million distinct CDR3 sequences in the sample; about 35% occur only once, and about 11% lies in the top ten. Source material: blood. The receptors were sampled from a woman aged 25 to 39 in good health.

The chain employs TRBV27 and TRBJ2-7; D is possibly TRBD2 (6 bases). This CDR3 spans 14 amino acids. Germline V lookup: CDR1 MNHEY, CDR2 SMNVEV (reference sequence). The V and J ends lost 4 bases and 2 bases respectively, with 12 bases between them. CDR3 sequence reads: CASSSGLLTYEQYF. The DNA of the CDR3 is TGTGCCAGCAGTTCCGGACTACTCACCTACGAGCAGTACTTC.

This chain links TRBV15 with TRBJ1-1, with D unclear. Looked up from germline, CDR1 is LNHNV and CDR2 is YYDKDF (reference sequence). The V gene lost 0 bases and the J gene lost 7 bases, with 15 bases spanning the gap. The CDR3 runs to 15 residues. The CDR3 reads CATSRDRAGANEAFF. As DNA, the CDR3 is TGTGCCACCAGCAGAGATCGGGCGGGCGCAAATGAAGCTTTCTTT. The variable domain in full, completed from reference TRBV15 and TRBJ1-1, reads DAMVIQNPRYQVTQFGKPVTLSCSQTLNHNVMYWYQQKSSQAPKLLFHYYDKDFNNEADTPDNFQSRRPNTSFCFLDIRSPGLGDTAMYLCATSRDRAGANEAFFGQGTRLTVV.

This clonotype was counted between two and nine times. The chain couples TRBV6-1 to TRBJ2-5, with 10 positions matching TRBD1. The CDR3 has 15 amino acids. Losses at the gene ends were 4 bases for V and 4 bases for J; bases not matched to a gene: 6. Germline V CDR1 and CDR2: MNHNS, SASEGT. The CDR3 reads CASSGDRGSGETQYF. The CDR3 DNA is TGTGCCAGCAGTGGGGACAGGGGCTCGGGAGAGACCCAGTACTTC.

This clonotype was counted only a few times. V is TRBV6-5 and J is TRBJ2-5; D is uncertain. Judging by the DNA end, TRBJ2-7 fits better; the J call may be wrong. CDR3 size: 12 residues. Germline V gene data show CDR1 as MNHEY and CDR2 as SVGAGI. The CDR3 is CASMDDPSEQYF. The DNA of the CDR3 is TGTGCCAGCATGGACGATCCCAGCGAGCAGTACTTC.

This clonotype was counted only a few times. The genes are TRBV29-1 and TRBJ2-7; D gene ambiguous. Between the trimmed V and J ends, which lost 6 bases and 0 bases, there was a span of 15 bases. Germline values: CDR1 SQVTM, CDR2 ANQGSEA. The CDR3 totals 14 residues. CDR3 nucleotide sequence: TGCAGCGTCTCGGACCGAACTCCCTCCTACGAGCAGTACTTC. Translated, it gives CSVSDRTPSYEQYF.

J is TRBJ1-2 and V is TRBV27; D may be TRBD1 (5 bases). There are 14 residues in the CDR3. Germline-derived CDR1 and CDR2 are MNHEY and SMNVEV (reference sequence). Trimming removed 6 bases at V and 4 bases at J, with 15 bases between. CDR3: CASRGSSGIYGYTF. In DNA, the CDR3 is TGTGCCAGCAGGGGTTCCTCAGGGATCTATGGCTACACCTTC.

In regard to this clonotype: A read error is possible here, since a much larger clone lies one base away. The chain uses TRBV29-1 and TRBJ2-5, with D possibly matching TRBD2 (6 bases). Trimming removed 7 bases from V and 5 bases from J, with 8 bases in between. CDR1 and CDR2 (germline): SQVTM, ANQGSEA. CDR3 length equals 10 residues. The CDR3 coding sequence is TGCAGCGGTGGGGGGGAGACCCAGTACTTC. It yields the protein CSGGGETQYF. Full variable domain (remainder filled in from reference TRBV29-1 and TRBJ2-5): SAVISQKPSRDICQRGTSLTIQCQVDSQVTMMFWYRQQPGQSLTLIATANQGSEATYESGFVIDKFPISRPNLTFSTLTVSNMSPEDSSIYLCSGGGETQYFGPGTRLLVL.

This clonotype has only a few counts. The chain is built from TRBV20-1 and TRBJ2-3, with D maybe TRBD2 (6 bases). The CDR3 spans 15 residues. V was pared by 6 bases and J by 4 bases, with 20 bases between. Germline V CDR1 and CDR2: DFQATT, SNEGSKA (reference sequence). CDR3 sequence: CSARGVREDSDTQYF. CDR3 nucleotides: TGCAGTGCGCGAGGAGTCAGGGAGGACTCAGATACGCAGTATTTT.

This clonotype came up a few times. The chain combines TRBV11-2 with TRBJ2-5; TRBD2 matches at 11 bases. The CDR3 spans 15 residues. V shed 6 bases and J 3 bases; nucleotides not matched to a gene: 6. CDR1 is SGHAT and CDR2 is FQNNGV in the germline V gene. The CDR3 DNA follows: TGTGCCAGCAGTCTTAGCGGGGGGGTCAAAGAGACCCAGTACTTC. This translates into CASSLSGGVKETQYF.

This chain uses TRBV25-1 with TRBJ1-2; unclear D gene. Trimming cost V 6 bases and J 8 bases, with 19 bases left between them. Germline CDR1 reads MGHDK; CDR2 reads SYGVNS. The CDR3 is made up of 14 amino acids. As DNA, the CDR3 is TGTGCCAGCAGCCCCCACGGTGGGCTAGGAGGCTACACCTTC. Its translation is CASSPHGGLGGYTF.

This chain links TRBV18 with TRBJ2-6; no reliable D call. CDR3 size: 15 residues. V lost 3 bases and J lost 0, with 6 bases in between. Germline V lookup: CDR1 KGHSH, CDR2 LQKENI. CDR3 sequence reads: CASSPSVSGANVLTF. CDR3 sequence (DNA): TGTGCCAGCTCACCTTCGGTCTCTGGGGCCAACGTCCTGACTTTC.

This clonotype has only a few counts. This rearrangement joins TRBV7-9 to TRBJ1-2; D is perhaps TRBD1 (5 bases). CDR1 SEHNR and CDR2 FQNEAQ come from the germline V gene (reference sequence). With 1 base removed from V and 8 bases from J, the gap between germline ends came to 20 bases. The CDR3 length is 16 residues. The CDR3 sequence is CASSLGLGQGILGYTF. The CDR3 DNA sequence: TGTGCCAGCAGCTTAGGGCTCGGGCAGGGAATCTTAGGCTACACCTTC. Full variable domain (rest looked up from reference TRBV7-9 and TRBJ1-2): DTGVSQNPRHKITKRGQNVTFRCDPISEHNRLYWYRQTLGQGPEFLTYFQNEAQLEKSRLLSDRFSAERPKGSFSTLEIQRTEQGDSAMYLCASSLGLGQGILGYTFGSGTRLTVV.

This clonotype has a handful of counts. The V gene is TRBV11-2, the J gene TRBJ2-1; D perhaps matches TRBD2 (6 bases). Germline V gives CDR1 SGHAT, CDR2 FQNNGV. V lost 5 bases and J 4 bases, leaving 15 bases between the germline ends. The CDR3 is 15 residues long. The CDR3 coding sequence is TGTGCCAGCAGCCAATGGGGCGGACTATACAATGAGCAGTTCTTC. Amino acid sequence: CASSQWGGLYNEQFF.